The present TCR beta chain was sequenced within a study of CD4 and CD8 cells across lung adenocarcinoma regions. From germline, CDR1 is MNHNS and CDR2 SASEGT. This CDR3 is built from 15 residues. Localized lung adenocarcinoma, a non-small cell lung cancer, affected the donors. TCRdb re-derived calls from the PCR reads in MiXCR, one entry per CDR3 protein. The sample includes 16,000 or so distinct CDR3 sequences, around 53% of them seen just once. A word on this clonotype: One end of the junction is discordant with germline, which a read error may explain.

The sequencing sample was made of CD8+ T cells from the center of a lung tumor. This clonotype was sampled from a female donor with lung adenocarcinoma. The CD4 and CD8 labels of this study may be unreliable. The V and J genes are TRBV6-1 and TRBJ2-1, with a possible D match to TRBD2 (5 bases). The CDR3 nucleotides are TGTGCCAGCAGATTCGCCTGTGCGAGCGGCGAGGAGCTGTTCTTC. Its translation is CASRFACASGEELFF.